These 25 T cell receptor delta chains share one sample of origin, sequenced in a study of γδ T cells in repeated Plasmodium falciparum infection. TCRdb re-processed the multiplex PCR reads using CATT. The sample lists 70,000 to 95,000 delta-chain clones, 1.4% occurring once. Flow sorting of PBMC yielded separate Vgamma9/Vdelta2+ and Vdelta2-negative gammadelta T cell populations for bulk repertoire analysis. Sequenced input: gamma-delta T cells from blood. These receptors came from a pool of human donors (malaria-infected and uninfected, not separated).

About this clone itself: TCRdb's protein, taken from a much larger clone, differs from this DNA's translation at residue 11, likely owing to a read error; the protein displayed comes from the DNA. V is TRDV2 and J is TRDJ1; D might be TRDD3 (6 bases). TCRdb supplies no J gene; here it was assigned by aligning the nucleotide sequence to germline. The CDR3 totals 14 residues. Germline loops: CDR1 GEAIGNYY, CDR2 EKD. The CDR3 DNA reads as TGTGCCTGTGACACCAGGGGGGAAAGCGATGAACTCATCTTT. Translation gives CACDTRGESDELIF.

By its share, this clone is medium-sized. Other nucleotide sequences in the sample specify the same CDR3. The chain joins TRDV1 to TRDJ1, with 8 bases fitting TRDD3. Germline trimming cut 0 bases from V and 0 bases from J; bases unmatched to any gene: 9. Germline-derived CDR1 and CDR2 are TSWWSYY and QGS. The CDR3 has 18 amino acids. In nucleotides, the CDR3 is TGTGCTCTTGGGGAACTAAAATGGGGGATGTCCGACACCGATAAACTCATCTTT. The encoded protein is CALGELKWGMSDTDKLIF.

This clone appeared many times. The protein TCRdb gives is from a much larger clone and does not agree with this DNA's translation at residue 5, likely a read error; the protein shown here comes from the DNA. Additional DNA sequences in this sample encode the identical CDR3. V usage is TRDV2 and J usage is TRDJ1, with 7 bases identical to TRDD3. Germline CDR1 and CDR2: GEAIGNYY and EKD. V lost 3 bases, J lost 0 bases, and 18 bases stayed unmatched. The CDR3 extends over 19 amino acids. CDR3 amino acids: CACDAVGLGAHSYTDKLIF. The DNA of the CDR3 is TGTGCCTGTGACGCCGTAGGGCTGGGGGCACATTCTTACACCGATAAACTCATCTTT.

Worth noting for this clone: The translation of this DNA and the TCRdb protein of a much larger clone differ at residue 10, probably owing to a read error; the protein shown here is translated from the DNA. The chain joins TRDV2 to TRDJ2; tentatively, D is TRDD3 (6 bases). TCRdb gives no J gene; it was assigned here by matching the DNA to germline. CDR1 is GEAIGNYY and CDR2 is EKD in the germline V gene. The CDR3 runs to 14 residues. CDR3 in amino acids: CACDDGGPTVQLFF. CDR3 nucleotide sequence: TGTGCCTGTGACGATGGGGGGCCGACAGTACAACTCTTCTTT.

In the case of this clone: The protein held in TCRdb is that of a much larger clone and does not match this DNA's translation at residue 12, likely because of a read error; the protein shown is translated from the DNA. As DNA, the CDR3 is TGTGCTCTTGGGGAACCGATCCGAATTTCCTACAGGGTCTCGTACACCGATAAACTCATCTTT. Amino acid sequence: CALGEPIRISYRVSYTDKLIF. The V gene is TRDV1, the J gene TRDJ1; 7 bases align to TRDD2. The J gene, not given by TCRdb, was assigned here from a germline match of the nucleotide sequence. CDR1 is TSWWSYY and CDR2 is QGS in the germline V gene. The CDR3 contains 21 residues. With V trimmed by 1 base and J by 0 bases, 20 bases remained unmatched.

Details on this clone: TCRdb lists the protein of a much larger clone for this DNA, which differs at residue 15, so this is likely a read error; the protein given here is translated from the DNA itself. The genes are TRDV2 and TRDJ3; TRDD3 aligns across 9 bases. The J gene comes from matching the DNA to germline here; TCRdb lacks it. The CDR3 sequence is 20 residues long. Germline CDR1 GEAIGNYY, CDR2 EKD. CDR3 nucleotides: TGTGCCTGTGACACGGATACTGGGGGACCCGACCCCTGGGACGCCCGACAGATGTTTTTC. Its translation is CACDTDTGGPDPWDARQMFF.

The chain carries TRDV1 and TRDJ1; a possible D gene is TRDD2 (9 bases). No J segment appears in TCRdb, so it was assigned here by matching the sequence to germline. CDR1 and CDR2 (germline): TSWWSYY, QGS. Trimming stripped 2 bases from V and 4 bases from J, with 32 bases between. CDR3 size: 21 residues. The CDR3 nucleotides are TGTGCTCTTGGGGAATTCGGGCCTTCCTACTCTGGGGATACTAGCATCGATAAACTCATCTTT. It is translated as CALGEFGPSYSGDTSIDKLIF.

The table lists this clone with a few counts. This sequence is one base from a far larger clone and is likely a read error. Other DNA sequences in the sample encode the same CDR3. The CDR3 DNA sequence: TGTGCCTGTGACACCGGTACTGGGGGATCTAAGCTCATCTTT. This translates into CACDTGTGGSKLIF. The J gene was not called, though the V gene is TRDV2; the table's TRDD3 call for D was not verified on the DNA. From germline, CDR1 is GEAIGNYY and CDR2 EKD. CDR3 length: 14 amino acids.

This clone showed up many times. The chain joins TRDV3 to TRDJ1; 12 nucleotides agree with TRDD3. The J gene comes from matching the DNA to germline here; TCRdb lacks it. V gave up 1 base and J gave up 0 bases; unmatched junction bases: 9. CDR3 length: 17 amino acids. Per the germline V gene, CDR1 is TVYSNPD and CDR2 is GDNSRS (reference sequence). The chain's CDR3 is CAFKPSGGYAYTDKLIF. The DNA for the CDR3 is TGTGCCTTTAAACCTTCTGGGGGATACGCCTACACCGATAAACTCATCTTT.

As for this clone: The protein given by TCRdb reflects a much larger clone and differs at residue 10 from this DNA's translation, likely from a read error; the protein shown is the DNA's translation. The chain carries TRDV1 and TRDJ1, with 9 bases matching TRDD3. The CDR3 contains 23 residues. CDR1 is TSWWSYY and CDR2 is QGS in the germline V gene. The trim removed 0 bases at V and 3 bases at J, leaving 26 bases unmatched. This CDR3 is CALGELRILAGKAGGLGADKLIF. For the CDR3, the DNA is TGTGCTCTTGGGGAACTCCGTATCCTAGCCGGGAAGGCTGGGGGATTGGGGGCCGATAAACTCATCTTT.

This clone has a handful of counts. A read error is likely here: a far larger clone is one base away. The same CDR3 arises from other DNA sequences in this sample as well. The chain employs TRDV2 and TRDJ1, with TRDD3 matching 12 bases. The J gene is absent in TCRdb and was assigned here via DNA matching to germline. The junction had 25 bases not matched to a gene; V was cut back by 0 bases and J by 6 bases. In germline, CDR1 is GEAIGNYY, CDR2 EKD. The CDR3 spans 22 residues. The CDR3 reads CACDTVIPGGSPVLGDTHKLIF. Written as DNA, the CDR3 is TGTGCCTGTGACACCGTTATCCCCGGGGGCTCTCCAGTACTGGGGGATACCCATAAACTCATCTTT.

This clone was seen a few times. A read error is possible here, since a much larger clone lies one base away. This chain's CDR3 is CALGEGSYVKVGDSDKPIF. CDR3 coding DNA: TGTGCTCTTGGGGAAGGATCCTACGTTAAAGTGGGGGATAGCGATAAACCCATCTTT. The chain employs TRDV1 and TRDJ1; 9 bases fit TRDD3. Germline CDR1 reads TSWWSYY; CDR2 reads QGS. The CDR3 consists of 19 residues.

This clone showed up just a few times. The protein in TCRdb stems from a much larger clone and differs at residue 5 from this DNA's translation, likely a read error; here the protein is translated from the DNA. J is TRDJ1 and V is TRDV2, with unresolved D. CDR3 size: 14 residues. With 3 bases removed from V and 7 bases from J, the gap between germline ends came to 17 bases. The germline gives CDR1 GEAIGNYY, CDR2 EKD. CDR3 DNA sequence: TGTGCCTGTGACCCCCTGATGATTAAGATTAAACTCATCTTT. This sequence encodes CACDPLMIKIKLIF.

This clone appeared a few times. TCRdb's listed protein matches a much larger clone and diverges from this DNA's translation at residue 4, likely through a read error; the protein shown comes from the DNA. The CDR3 loop is CASIKVSNTDKLIF. The CDR3, as DNA: TGTGCCTCCATTAAGGTGAGCAACACCGATAAACTCATCTTT. The chain joins TRDV3 to TRDJ1, with D uncertain. In germline, CDR1 is TVYSNPD, CDR2 GDNSRS (reference sequence). V was pared by 4 bases and J by 0 bases, with 15 bases between. The CDR3 sequence is 14 residues long.

The table lists this clone with a few counts. The amino acid sequence in TCRdb belongs to a much larger clone and departs from this DNA's translation at residue 8, likely a sequencing read error; the sequence shown is translated from the DNA. This chain uses TRDV3 with TRDJ1; tentative D call: TRDD3 (5 bases). V gave up 2 bases and J gave up 1 base, with 17 bases separating them. The CDR3 runs to 15 residues. Germline CDR1 reads TVYSNPD; CDR2 reads GDNSRS (reference sequence). As DNA, the CDR3 is TGTGCCTTTTACACGGACTGGTATGGCACCGATAAACTCATCTTT. It encodes CAFYTDWYGTDKLIF.

As regards this clone: A far larger clone is off by one base, so a read error is likely. In the same sample, other DNA sequences code for this CDR3. This chain connects TRDV1 to TRDJ1, with D perhaps TRDD3 (7 bases). TCRdb gives no J gene; it was assigned here by matching the DNA to germline. This CDR3 has 17 residues. Germline assignment: CDR1 TSWWSYY and CDR2 QGS. The CDR3 nucleotides are TGTGCCCTTGGGGAAACATCCTACTGGGGATCCACCGATAAACTCATCTTT. It translates to CALGETSYWGSTDKLIF.

This clone occurred a few times. The protein given by TCRdb reflects a much larger clone and differs at residue 3 from this DNA's translation, likely from a read error; the protein shown is the DNA's translation. The chain employs TRDV1 and TRDJ1, with D tentatively TRDD3 (5 bases). Here the J gene came from matching the DNA to germline, since TCRdb omits it. The CDR3 contains 25 residues. Per germline, CDR1 TSWWSYY and CDR2 QGS. The CDR3 protein is CAFGEVRGALMDLLPLYWYTDKLIF. The CDR3 DNA is TGTGCTTTTGGGGAAGTTCGTGGTGCCTTGATGGATTTACTCCCACTTTACTGGTACACCGATAAACTCATCTTT.

In the case of this clone: A far larger clone is only one base removed, so a read error is likely. This same CDR3 is encoded by further DNA sequences in the sample. The J gene is TRDJ1, the V gene TRDV1; D is possibly TRDD2 or TRDD3 (6 bases each). TCRdb lists no J gene, so it was determined here by aligning the DNA to germline. The CDR3 is 20 amino acids. Per the germline V gene, CDR1 is TSWWSYY and CDR2 is QGS. Written as DNA, the CDR3 is TGTGCCCTTGGGGAACGGTTTATCCTACAACGGGGATTTTTGGCCGATAAACTCATCTTT. Its protein is CALGERFILQRGFLADKLIF.

This clone was observed at least ten times. This rearrangement joins TRDV1 to TRDJ1; 7 nucleotides align to TRDD3. Germline CDR1 TSWWSYY, CDR2 QGS. This CDR3 region has 17 residues. J lost 10 bases, V lost 2 bases, and 19 bases had no gene match. This chain's CDR3 is CALGEILPPLGIVRLIF. CDR3 in DNA: TGTGCTCTTGGGGAAATACTCCCTCCCCTGGGGATAGTCCGACTCATCTTT.

As to this clone: A far larger clone is off by one base, so a read error is likely. Other DNA sequences in the sample encode the same CDR3. The chain has TRDV2 and TRDJ1; TRDD3 matches at 9 bases. CDR3 length: 17 residues. V lost 6 bases, J lost 0 bases, and 13 bases stayed unmatched. The V gene's germline CDR1 is GEAIGNYY and CDR2 EKD. The CDR3 DNA reads TGTGCCTGTAACTATCTGGGGGATCAAGGATACACCGATAAACTCATCTTT. Translating gives CACNYLGDQGYTDKLIF.

This clone came up a few times. The protein held in TCRdb is that of a much larger clone and does not match this DNA's translation at residue 13, likely because of a read error; the protein shown is translated from the DNA. The gene calls are TRDV1 and TRDJ1, with 7 bases identical to TRDD2. Assignment of the J gene here rests on matching the DNA to germline, because TCRdb gives none. This CDR3 region has 22 residues. With 0 bases clipped from V and 2 bases from J, the junction kept 24 bases outside the gene matches. The germline CDR1 and CDR2 sequences are TSWWSYY and QGS. In DNA form, the CDR3 reads TGTGCTCTTGGGGAACTGCATACCACCCGCCTTCCTGCTTTCAGTTTTACCGATAAACTCATCTTT. This gives the protein CALGELHTTRLPAFSFTDKLIF.

This clone was observed a handful of times. TCRdb's entry gives the protein of a much larger clone, which mismatches this DNA's translation at residue 10, likely from a read error; the protein reported here is translated from the DNA. The V call is TRDV2, the J call TRDJ1; the match to TRDD3 covers 11 bases. TCRdb leaves out the J gene; it was filled in here by matching the DNA to germline. Trimming removed 0 bases from V and 0 bases from J; junction bases left unmatched: 32. Germline CDR1 GEAIGNYY, CDR2 EKD. The CDR3 has 26 amino acids. The CDR3 protein is CACDTVRPPIGLGGYAVGQYTDKLIF. The CDR3 nucleotides read TGTGCCTGTGACACCGTAAGGCCTCCTATTGGGCTTGGGGGATACGCGGTGGGTCAGTACACCGATAAACTCATCTTT.

This clone was detected only a few times. A far larger clone differs by one base, so this is likely a read error. Other DNA sequences of this sample code for an identical CDR3. The chain has TRDV1 and TRDJ1; 7 bases are shared with TRDD2. Germline matching of the DNA provided the J gene here, since TCRdb leaves it blank. Germline CDR1 reads TSWWSYY; CDR2 reads QGS. This CDR3 region has 21 residues. As DNA, the CDR3 is TGTGCTCTTGGGGAACTAAACCGATTCCTACGTTACTTCAAGTACACCGACAAACTCATCTTT. Its translation: CALGELNRFLRYFKYTDKLIF.

In its sample, this clone was seen a few times. This DNA translates differently at residue 6 from the TCRdb protein, which is that of a much larger clone; a read error is likely, and the protein shown is the DNA's own translation. CDR3 coding DNA: TGTGCCTGTGACACCCGGGGTCCCTGGGACACCCGACAGATGTTTTTC. Translation gives CACDTRGPWDTRQMFF. The V gene is TRDV2, the J gene TRDJ3; D ambiguous. The J gene comes from matching the DNA to germline here; TCRdb lacks it. The CDR3 sequence is 16 residues long. Germline CDR1 is GEAIGNYY and CDR2 is EKD. Trimming removed 0 bases at V and 2 bases at J, with 7 bases between.

This clone was detected a few times. For this DNA, TCRdb reports the protein of a much larger clone, which diverges at residue 6, most likely from a read error; the protein presented here is translated directly from the DNA. The J gene is TRDJ1, the V gene TRDV2; a weak D match, TRDD3 (6 bases). Assignment of the J gene here rests on matching the DNA to germline, because TCRdb gives none. Trimming shortened V by 3 bases and J by 0 bases, and 31 bases separated the two germline ends. The CDR3 has 21 amino acids. The germline gives CDR1 GEAIGNYY, CDR2 EKD. This chain's CDR3 is CACDPPHVSGVKVPYTDKLIF. CDR3 in DNA: TGTGCCTGTGACCCTCCACACGTGTCTGGGGTAAAAGTGCCGTACACCGATAAACTCATCTTT.